This T cell receptor beta chain comes out of a study of blood T cell repertoires in COVID-19. As for the study in general: Both acute and convalescent COVID-19 samples were obtained from the United States, Italy and Spain. The analysed material was cDNA or gDNA that came from T cells, B-cell-depleted T cells, or PBMCs.

Produced via immunoSEQ multiplex PCR; TCRdb's table is partial and in-frame only. The sample holds over 250,000 clones, about four fifths seen once. Participant reports of clinical history set cohort assignment. In the 2 weeks before study entry, exposed participants met a COVID-19 case, which was PCR-confirmed or clinician-diagnosed. This TCR was sampled from a man aged 35 to 55 who had been exposed to COVID-19. Sequencing was carried out using PBMCs or T cells enriched from blood (not recorded which).

The DNA for the CDR3 is TGTGCCATCAGTGAGTCAAGGCGGGAGCAGTTCTTC. It specifies CAISESRREQFF. This sequence joins TRBV10-3 and TRBJ2-1; D not resolved. Trimming removed 0 bases at V and 10 bases at J, with 7 bases between. The germline gives CDR1 ENHRY, CDR2 SYGVKD. This CDR3 spans 12 amino acids.